Listed here are 3 T cell receptor beta chains from one sample, sequenced in a study of OX40 agonist ivuxolimab in advanced cancers. The method was the immunoSEQ multiplex PCR assay. What TCRdb holds here is the immuneACCESS table cut down to in-frame rearrangements. Part of the clones is not present; checked against another copy, under half of the missing clones reflect an unresolved V gene, and the others are unexplained. Here the sample has roughly 95,000 clones; around 86% occur a single time. The ten largest clonotypes hold approximately 2% of the sample. The specimen was CD4+ or CD8+ T cells sorted from blood, collected in a trial of the OX40 agonist ivuxolimab. Source of these receptors: an adult with an advanced solid tumor such as melanoma, head and neck, liver or kidney cancer.

V usage is TRBV27 and J usage is TRBJ2-2; a weak D match, TRBD2 (6 bases). Trimming took off 6 bases at V and 2 bases at J, with 13 bases between the two ends. The CDR3 is made up of 15 amino acids. CDR1 is MNHEY and CDR2 is SMNVEV in the germline V gene (reference sequence). The chain's CDR3 is CASSLRGVNTGELFF. The CDR3 coding sequence is TGTGCCAGCAGCTTGCGGGGAGTCAACACCGGGGAGCTGTTTTTT.

The chain combines TRBV5-6 with TRBJ2-2; 8 nucleotides align to TRBD1. J gave up 5 bases and V 7 bases, and 10 bases lay outside the gene matches. The CDR3 loop spans 15 amino acids. Germline-derived CDR1 and CDR2 are SGHDT and YYEEEE. The CDR3 DNA follows: TGTGCCAGCTACCCTCACAGGGGGAGGACCGGGGAGCTGTTTTTT. Translation: CASYPHRGRTGELFF.

The V gene is TRBV28, the J gene TRBJ1-2, with TRBD1 identical over 10 bases. From germline, CDR1 is MDHEN and CDR2 SYDVKM. This CDR3 is built from 14 residues. The CDR3 sequence: CAGGTGAKNYGYTF. The CDR3 DNA reads TGTGCTGGCGGGACAGGGGCGAAAAACTATGGCTACACCTTC.